This T cell receptor beta chain is drawn from a study of shared clonotypes between healthy human individuals. Germline CDR1 and CDR2: SSHAT and FNYEAQ (reference sequence). There are 13 residues in the CDR3. Trimming removed 3 bases at V and 5 bases at J, with 10 bases between. A note on this clone: The antigen is not known.

Points from the study as a whole: Sequencing depth was predicted to influence how clonotypes are shared among donors.

With ten immunoSEQ deep assay plates, unsorted PBMC DNA underwent sequencing. Clones were read by immunoSEQ multiplex PCR, and TCRdb kept only the in-frame ones, dropping some. This table has 400,000 to 500,000 clones, approximately 79% appearing once. Caucasian adults living in Nashville, Tennessee, provided all samples. This TCR was recovered from a woman in her thirties or forties in good health. Some clones in this sample may be carry-over from other donors' samples. The material sequenced was PBMCs. The chain links TRBV7-7 to TRBJ2-5; a weak D match, TRBD2 (5 bases). CDR3 amino acids: CASSLDSGETQYF. In DNA form, the CDR3 reads TGTGCCAGCAGCTTGGACTCCGGCGAGACCCAGTACTTC.